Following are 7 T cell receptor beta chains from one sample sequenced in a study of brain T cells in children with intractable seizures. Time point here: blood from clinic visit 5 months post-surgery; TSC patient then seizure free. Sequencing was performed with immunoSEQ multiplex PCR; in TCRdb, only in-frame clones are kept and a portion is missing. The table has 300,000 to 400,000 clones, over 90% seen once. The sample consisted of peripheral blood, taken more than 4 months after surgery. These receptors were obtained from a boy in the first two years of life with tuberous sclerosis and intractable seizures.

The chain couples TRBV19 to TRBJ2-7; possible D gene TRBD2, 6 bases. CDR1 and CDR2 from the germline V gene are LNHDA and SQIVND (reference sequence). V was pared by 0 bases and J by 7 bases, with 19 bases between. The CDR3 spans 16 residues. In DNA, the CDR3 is TGTGCCAGTAGTATAGATCGAGGGAGGCGCGCCTGGGAGCAGTACTTC. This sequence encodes CASSIDRGRRAWEQYF.

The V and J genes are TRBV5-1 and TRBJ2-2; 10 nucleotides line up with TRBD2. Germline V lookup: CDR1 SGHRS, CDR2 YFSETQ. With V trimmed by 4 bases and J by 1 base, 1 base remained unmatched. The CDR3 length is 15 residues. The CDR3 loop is CASSVAGGNTGELFF. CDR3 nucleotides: TGCGCCAGCAGCGTAGCGGGAGGGAACACCGGGGAGCTGTTTTTT.

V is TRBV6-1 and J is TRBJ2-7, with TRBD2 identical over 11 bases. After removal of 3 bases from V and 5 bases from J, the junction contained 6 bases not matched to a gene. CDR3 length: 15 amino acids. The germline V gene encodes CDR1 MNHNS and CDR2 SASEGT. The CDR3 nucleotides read TGTGCCAGCAGTGACGCTAGCGGGAGGCCCCACGAGCAGTACTTC. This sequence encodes CASSDASGRPHEQYF.

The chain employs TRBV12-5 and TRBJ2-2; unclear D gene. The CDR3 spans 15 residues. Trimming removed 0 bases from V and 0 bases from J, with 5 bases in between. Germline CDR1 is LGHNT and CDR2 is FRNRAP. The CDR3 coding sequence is TGTGCTAGTGGTTTGGTAACTCCGAACACCGGGGAGCTGTTTTTT. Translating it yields CASGLVTPNTGELFF. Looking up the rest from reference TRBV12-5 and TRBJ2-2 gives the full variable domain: DARVTQTPRHKVTEMGQEVTMRCQPILGHNTVFWYRQTMMQGLELLAYFRNRAPLDDSGMPKDRFSAEMPDATLATLKIQPSEPRDSAVYFCASGLVTPNTGELFFGEGSRLTVL.

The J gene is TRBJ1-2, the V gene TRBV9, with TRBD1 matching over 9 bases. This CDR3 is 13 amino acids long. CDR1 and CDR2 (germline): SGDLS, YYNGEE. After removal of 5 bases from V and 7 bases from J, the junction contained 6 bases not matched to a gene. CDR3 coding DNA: TGTGCCAGCAGAGAGACAGGGGGGAGTGGCTACACCTTC. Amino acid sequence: CASRETGGSGYTF.

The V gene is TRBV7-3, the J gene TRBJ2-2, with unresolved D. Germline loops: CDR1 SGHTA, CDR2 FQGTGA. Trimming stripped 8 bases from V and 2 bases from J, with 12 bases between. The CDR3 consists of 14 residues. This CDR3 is CASGPASNTGELFF. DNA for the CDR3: TGTGCCAGCGGCCCGGCAAGCAACACCGGGGAGCTGTTTTTT.

The CDR3 DNA sequence: TGTGCCAGCAGTCCCGACAGGGCGTCCAACGAGCAGTACTTC. This translates into CASSPDRASNEQYF. This rearrangement joins TRBV6-5 to TRBJ2-7; 7 nucleotides line up with TRBD1. Germline trimming cut 5 bases from V and 5 bases from J; bases unmatched to any gene: 9. Per germline, CDR1 MNHEY and CDR2 SVGAGI. The CDR3 has 14 residues.